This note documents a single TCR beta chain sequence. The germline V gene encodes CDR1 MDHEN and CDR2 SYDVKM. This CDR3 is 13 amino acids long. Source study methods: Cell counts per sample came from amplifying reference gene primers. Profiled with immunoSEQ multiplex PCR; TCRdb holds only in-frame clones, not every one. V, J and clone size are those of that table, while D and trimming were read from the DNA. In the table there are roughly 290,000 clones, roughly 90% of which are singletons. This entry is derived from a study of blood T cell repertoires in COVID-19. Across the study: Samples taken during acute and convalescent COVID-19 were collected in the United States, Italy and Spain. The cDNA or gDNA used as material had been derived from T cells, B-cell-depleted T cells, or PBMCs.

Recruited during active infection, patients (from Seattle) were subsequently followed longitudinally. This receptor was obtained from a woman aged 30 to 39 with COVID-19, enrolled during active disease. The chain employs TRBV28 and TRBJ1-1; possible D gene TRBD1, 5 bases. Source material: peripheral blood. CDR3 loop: CACTTARNTEAFF. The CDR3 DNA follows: TGTGCGTGCACGACAGCAAGGAACACTGAAGCTTTCTTT. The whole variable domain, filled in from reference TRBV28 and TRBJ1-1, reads DVKVTQSSRYLVKRTGEKVFLECVQDMDHENMFWYRQDPGLGLRLIYFSYDVKMKEKGDIPEGYSVSREKKERFSLILESASTNQTSMYLCACTTARNTEAFFGQGTRLTVV.